This T cell receptor beta chain was observed in a study of T cell repertoires in cytomegalovirus infection. In this sample, this clonotype turned up a few times. Its antigen remains unidentified. TCRdb reprocessed the reads via MiXCR and lists one record per CDR3 protein. Here the sample spans 160,000 or so distinct CDR3 sequences, roughly 22% being singletons. The TCR comes from a human donor in good health (CMV status not recorded). Some clones in this sample may be carry-over from other donors' samples. Sequenced material: CD8+ T cells from cultured PBMCs, taken from culture after CMV antigen stimulation.

The CDR3 spells CASSSVNTGELFF. Written as DNA, the CDR3 is TGTGCCAGCAGTTCGGTTAACACCGGGGAGCTGTTTTTT. The chain couples TRBV12-3 or TRBV12-4 to TRBJ2-2; D gene ambiguous. The CDR3 is 13 residues long. Trimming took off 4 bases at V and 2 bases at J, with 5 bases between the two ends.